Below are 6 T cell receptor beta chains sequenced from a single sample in a study of T cell responses to AZD1222 COVID-19 vaccine. TCRdb's table, derived via immunoSEQ multiplex PCR, lists solely in-frame clones and lacks some. The table shows about 86,000 clones, with about nine tenths occurring only once. Sample: peripheral blood, taken 28 days after the second AZD1222 dose. These receptors came from an adult who received the AZD1222 COVID-19 vaccine.

The chain uses TRBV7-6 and TRBJ1-1, with D perhaps matching TRBD1 (5 bases). Germline-derived CDR1 and CDR2 are SGHVS and FNYEAQ. CDR3 length: 14 amino acids. V was cut by 7 bases and J by 3 bases, with 15 bases left in between. The CDR3 region is CASTPPDSHTEAFF. As DNA, the CDR3 is TGTGCCAGCACCCCCCCAGACAGTCACACTGAAGCTTTCTTT.

The sample holds one count of this clone. The chain employs TRBV19 and TRBJ1-2, with 7 bases lining up with TRBD1. Germline trimming cut 5 bases from V and 6 bases from J; bases unmatched to any gene: 6. Germline V gene lookup returns CDR1 LNHDA and CDR2 SQIVND (reference sequence). The CDR3 consists of 13 residues. Written as DNA, the CDR3 is TGTGCCAGTAGTTCCTACAGGGGAGATGGCTACACCTTC. The encoded protein is CASSSYRGDGYTF.

The CDR3 sequence: CASSQAGAWAKNIQYF. CDR3 DNA sequence: TGTGCCAGCAGCCAAGCGGGGGCCTGGGCCAAAAACATTCAGTACTTC. V is TRBV3-1 (or the pseudogene TRBV3-2) and J is TRBJ2-4, with D tentatively TRBD1 or TRBD2 (6 bases each). This CDR3 contains 16 residues. V lost 1 base, J lost 1 base, and 11 bases lay in between. Germline V lookup: CDR1 LGHDT, CDR2 YNNKEL (reference sequence).

V gene TRBV3-1 (or the pseudogene TRBV3-2) combines with J gene TRBJ2-1, with D possibly matching TRBD1 (5 bases). The germline CDR1 and CDR2 sequences are LGHDT and YNNKEL (reference sequence). The CDR3 has 16 amino acids. Trimming took off 4 bases at V and 3 bases at J, with 16 bases between the two ends. For the CDR3, the DNA is TGTGCCAGCAGCCCGGCTGGACAATACCGCTACAATGAGCAGTTCTTC. Protein product: CASSPAGQYRYNEQFF.

This clone was observed a single time. CDR3 nucleotide sequence: TGTGCCAGCAGCCCACCGCGGGGGAGCACAGATACGCAGTATTTT. It is translated as CASSPPRGSTDTQYF. The rearrangement uses TRBV7-9 and TRBJ2-3; 7 nucleotides agree with TRBD2. The CDR3 is made up of 15 amino acids. V lost 5 bases, J lost 0 bases, and 5 bases stayed unmatched. CDR1 is SEHNR, CDR2 FQNEAQ, per germline (reference sequence).

The CDR3 nucleotides are TGTGCCACCAGCAGACAACAACGACAGGGGATCGCTGAAGCTTTCTTT. Amino acid sequence: CATSRQQRQGIAEAFF. The rearrangement uses TRBV15 and TRBJ1-1; 8 bases align to TRBD1. The ends lost 2 bases at V and 6 bases at J; junction bases unmatched: 11. Germline V gene lookup returns CDR1 LNHNV and CDR2 YYDKDF (reference sequence). This CDR3 comprises 16 residues.